This T cell receptor (beta chain) was captured in a study of OX40 agonist ivuxolimab in advanced cancers. Study-wide background: Ivuxolimab doses were 0.01, 0.1, 0.3, 1.5, 3 or 10 mg/kg every 2 weeks. A mean age of about 56 years, range about 20 to 79, was recorded, and roughly 80% were male. General study results and limits: Expanded clones were, on average, more numerous in CD8+ T cells than in CD4+.

Individuals having autoimmune disease history or systemic immunosuppression were not enrolled. TCRdb's copy holds only in-frame clones and misses some; the assay was immunoSEQ multiplex PCR. The repertoire has tens of thousands of clones, around 93% of them found once; the top ten carry about 3.8%. This CDR3 is built from 15 residues. The V and J ends lost 0 bases and 3 bases respectively, with 10 bases between them. Germline CDR1 reads MNHEY; CDR2 reads SVGAGI. Of note for this clone: Antigen specificity is unknown.

The chain couples TRBV6-5 to TRBJ2-3; a possible D gene is TRBD1 (5 bases). The TCR comes from an adult with an advanced solid tumor such as melanoma, head and neck, liver or kidney cancer. This sample comprised CD4+ or CD8+ T cells sorted from blood, obtained in a trial of the OX40 agonist ivuxolimab. CDR3 in DNA: TGTGCCAGCAGTTACTCCCAGGGCAGGACAGATACGCAGTATTTT. This codes for CASSYSQGRTDTQYF.